The sample holds a few counts of the clone carrying this T cell receptor beta chain. Its antigen is currently unknown. The source of the sample is a study of beta chain features in type 1 diabetes. Study results and limitations: There was a moderate but significant shortening of TCRB CDR3s in all four CD4+ subsets of Type 1 diabetes patients.

V dropped 6 bases and J dropped 6; count of bases not matched to a gene: 6. Per germline, CDR1 LNHDA and CDR2 SQIVND (reference sequence). The CDR3 loop spans 15 amino acids. Since all of the isolated RNA was reverse transcribed, expressed TCRB transcripts were what got sequenced. The method was immunoSEQ multiplex PCR; TCRdb's version includes in-frame clones alone and lacks a portion of them. Of roughly 150,000 clones detected, 10% appear once; the ten largest clones hold approximately 0.46%. The receptor was isolated from a man in his thirties or forties with type 1 diabetes. Sequencing was done on a sample of central memory CD4+ T cells from blood. The V gene is TRBV19, the J gene TRBJ2-1; 12 bases align to TRBD2. DNA for the CDR3: TGTGCCAGTAGGAATGGACTAGCGGGGACCAATGAGCAGTTCTTC. It yields the protein CASRNGLAGTNEQFF.